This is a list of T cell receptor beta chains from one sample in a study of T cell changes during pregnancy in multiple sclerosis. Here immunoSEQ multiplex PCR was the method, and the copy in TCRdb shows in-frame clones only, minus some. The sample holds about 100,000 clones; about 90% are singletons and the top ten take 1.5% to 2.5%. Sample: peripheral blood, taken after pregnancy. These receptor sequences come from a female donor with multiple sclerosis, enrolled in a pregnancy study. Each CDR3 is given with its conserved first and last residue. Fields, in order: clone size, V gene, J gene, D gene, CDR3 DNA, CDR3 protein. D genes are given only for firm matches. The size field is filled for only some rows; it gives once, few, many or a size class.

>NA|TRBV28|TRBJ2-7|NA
TGTGCCAGCAGTTTGGCGGGACCTTACAAGCCCCACGAGCAGTACTTC
CASSLAGPYKPHEQYF
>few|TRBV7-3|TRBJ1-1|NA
TGTGCCAGCAGCTTGGGCAGGAACACTGAAGCTTTCTTT
CASSLGRNTEAFF
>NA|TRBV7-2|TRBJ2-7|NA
TGTGCCAGCAGCAGAGAGGCGGCAGAGTTGTCCTACGAGCAGTACTTC
CASSREAAELSYEQYF
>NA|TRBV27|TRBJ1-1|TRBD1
TGTGCCAGCAGTTTAATCGGACAGGGGGCGCGGGGCACTGAAGCTTTCTTT
CASSLIGQGARGTEAFF
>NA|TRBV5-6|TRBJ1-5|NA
TGTGCCAGCAGCTTGGATCGCAGGGATATCGGCAATCAGCCCCAGCATTTT
CASSLDRRDIGNQPQHF
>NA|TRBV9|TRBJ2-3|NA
TGTGCCAGCAGCGCTCCGGGACTCCGCACAGATACGCAGTATTTT
CASSAPGLRTDTQYF
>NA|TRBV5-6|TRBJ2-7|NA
TGTGCCAGCAGCTTAAACAGCTACGAGCAGTACTTC
CASSLNSYEQYF
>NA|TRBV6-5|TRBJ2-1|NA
TGTGCCAGCAGTTCCCCTAGATCTCCCTCCTACAATGAGCAGTTCTTC
CASSSPRSPSYNEQFF
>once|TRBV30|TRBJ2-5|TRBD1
TGTGCCTGGAAATCTCTGGGACAGGGGCAAGAGACCCAGTACTTC
CAWKSLGQGQETQYF
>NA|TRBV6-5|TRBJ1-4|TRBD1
TGTGCCAGCAGTTACTCTCCGGGACAGGAACGTGAAAAACTGTTTTTT
CASSYSPGQEREKLFF